This T cell receptor (beta chain) was profiled in a study of blood T cell repertoires in COVID-19. In the study overall: The cDNA or gDNA used as material had been derived from T cells, B-cell-depleted T cells, or PBMCs.

Recruitment covered about two dozen US areas and drew participants whose ages spanned about 18 to 90 years. Each recovered donor of Cohort 3 presented with two negative PCRs, clearance, or symptom resolution. Authors' processing steps: It was from reference gene primer amplification that nucleated cell counts were estimated. Some clones are missing from TCRdb's copy, which holds only in-frame ones; the method was immunoSEQ multiplex PCR. The DNA gave D and trimming, while V, J and clone size come from that table. Among about 220,000 clones listed, over 65% were seen once. CDR1 and CDR2 from the germline V gene are SGHAT and FQNNGV. V shed 3 bases and J shed 4 bases, with 10 bases lying between them. CDR3 size: 14 residues.

The origin of this receptor is a woman aged 55 to 70 who had recovered from COVID-19. The rearrangement links TRBV11-2 to TRBJ1-5, with a weak D call TRBD1 (6 bases). The sequencing input was PBMCs or T cells enriched from blood (not recorded which). The CDR3 is CASSFGQTNQPQHF. The CDR3 nucleotides are TGTGCCAGCAGCTTTGGACAGACTAATCAGCCCCAGCATTTT.